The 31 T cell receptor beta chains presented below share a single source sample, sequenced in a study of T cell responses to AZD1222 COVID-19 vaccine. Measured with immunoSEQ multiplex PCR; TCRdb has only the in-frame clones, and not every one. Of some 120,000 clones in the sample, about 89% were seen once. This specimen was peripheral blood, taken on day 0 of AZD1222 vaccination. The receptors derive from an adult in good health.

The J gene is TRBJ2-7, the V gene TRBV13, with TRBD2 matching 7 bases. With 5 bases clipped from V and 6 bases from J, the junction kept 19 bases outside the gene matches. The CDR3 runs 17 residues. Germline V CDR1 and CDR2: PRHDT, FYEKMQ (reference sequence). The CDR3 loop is CASSQVGGTGNTGEQYF. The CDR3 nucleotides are TGTGCCAGCAGCCAGGTGGGAGGGACGGGAAATACAGGCGAGCAGTACTTC.

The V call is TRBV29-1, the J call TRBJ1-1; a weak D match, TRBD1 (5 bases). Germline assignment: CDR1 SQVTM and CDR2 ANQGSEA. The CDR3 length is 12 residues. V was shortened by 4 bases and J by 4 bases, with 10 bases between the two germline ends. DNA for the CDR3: TGCAGCGTTGGGGGGTTTGGCACTGAAGCTTTCTTT. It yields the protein CSVGGFGTEAFF. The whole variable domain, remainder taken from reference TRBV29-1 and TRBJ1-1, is SAVISQKPSRDICQRGTSLTIQCQVDSQVTMMFWYRQQPGQSLTLIATANQGSEATYESGFVIDKFPISRPNLTFSTLTVSNMSPEDSSIYLCSVGGFGTEAFFGQGTRLTVV.

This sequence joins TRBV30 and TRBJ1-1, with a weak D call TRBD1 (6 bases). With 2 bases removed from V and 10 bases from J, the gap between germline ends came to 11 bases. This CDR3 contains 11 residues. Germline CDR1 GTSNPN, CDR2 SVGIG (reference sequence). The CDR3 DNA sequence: TGTGCCTGGAGTCCTGGGGGCTCAGCTTTCTTT. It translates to CAWSPGGSAFF.

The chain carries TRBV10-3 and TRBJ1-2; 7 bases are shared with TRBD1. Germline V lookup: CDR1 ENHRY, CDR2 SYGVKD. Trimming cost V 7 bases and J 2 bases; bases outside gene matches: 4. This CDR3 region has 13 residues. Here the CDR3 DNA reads TGTGCCATCACACAGGGGACCAACTATGGCTACACCTTC. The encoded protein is CAITQGTNYGYTF.

The CDR3 reads CASHTRGSSNQPQHF. In nucleotides, the CDR3 is TGTGCCAGCCATACCAGGGGATCGAGCAATCAGCCCCAGCATTTT. This chain links TRBV5-8 with TRBJ1-5, with a possible D match to TRBD1 (6 bases). The germline V gene has CDR1 SGHTS and CDR2 YDEGEE. V lost 7 bases and J lost 1, with 15 bases in between. The CDR3 totals 15 residues.

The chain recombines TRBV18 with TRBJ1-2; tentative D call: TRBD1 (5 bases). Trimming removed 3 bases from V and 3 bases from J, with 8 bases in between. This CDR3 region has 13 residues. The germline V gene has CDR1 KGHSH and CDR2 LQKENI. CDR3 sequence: CASSPGGYYGYTF. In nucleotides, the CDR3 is TGTGCCAGCTCACCGGGGGGTTACTATGGCTACACCTTC.

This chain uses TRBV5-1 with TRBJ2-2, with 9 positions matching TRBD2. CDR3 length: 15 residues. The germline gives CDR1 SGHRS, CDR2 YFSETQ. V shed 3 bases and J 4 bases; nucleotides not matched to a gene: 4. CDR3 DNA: TGCGCCAGCAGCTCGGGACTAGCAGGCACCGGGGAGCTGTTTTTT. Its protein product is CASSSGLAGTGELFF.

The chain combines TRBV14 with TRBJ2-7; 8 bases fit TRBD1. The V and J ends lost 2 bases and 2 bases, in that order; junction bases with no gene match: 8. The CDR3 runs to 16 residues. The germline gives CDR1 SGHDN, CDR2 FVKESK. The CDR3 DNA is TGTGCCAGCAGCCAACTCGACAGGGGAAGGGCCTACGAGCAGTACTTC. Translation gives CASSQLDRGRAYEQYF.

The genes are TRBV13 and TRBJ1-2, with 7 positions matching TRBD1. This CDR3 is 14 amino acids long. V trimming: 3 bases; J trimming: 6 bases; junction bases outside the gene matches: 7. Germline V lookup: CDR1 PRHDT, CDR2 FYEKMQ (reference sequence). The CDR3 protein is CASSFWTGGDGYTF. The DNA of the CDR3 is TGTGCCAGCAGCTTTTGGACAGGTGGGGATGGCTACACCTTC.

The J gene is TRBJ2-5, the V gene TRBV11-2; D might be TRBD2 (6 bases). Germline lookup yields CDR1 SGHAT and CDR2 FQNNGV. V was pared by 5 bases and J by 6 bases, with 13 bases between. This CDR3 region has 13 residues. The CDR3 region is CASSPGSSKTQYF. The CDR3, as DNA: TGTGCCAGCAGCCCCGGGAGTTCGAAGACCCAGTACTTC.

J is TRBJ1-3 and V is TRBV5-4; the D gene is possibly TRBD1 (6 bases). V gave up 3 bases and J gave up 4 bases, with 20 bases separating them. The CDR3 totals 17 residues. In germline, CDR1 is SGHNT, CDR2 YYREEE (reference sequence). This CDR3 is CASSYGGQQGLGNTIYF. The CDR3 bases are TGTGCCAGCAGCTACGGGGGGCAACAAGGTCTCGGAAACACCATATATTTT.

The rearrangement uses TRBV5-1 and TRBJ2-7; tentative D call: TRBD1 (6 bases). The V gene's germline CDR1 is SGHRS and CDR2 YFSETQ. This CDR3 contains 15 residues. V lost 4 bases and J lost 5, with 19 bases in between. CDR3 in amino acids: CASSGLGDIADEQYF. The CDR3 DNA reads TGCGCCAGCAGCGGGTTGGGGGACATCGCCGACGAGCAGTACTTC.

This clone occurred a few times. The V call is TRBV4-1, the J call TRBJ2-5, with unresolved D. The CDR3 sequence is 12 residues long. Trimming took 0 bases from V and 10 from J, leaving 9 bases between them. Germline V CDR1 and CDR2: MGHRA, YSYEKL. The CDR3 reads CASSQERSDQYF. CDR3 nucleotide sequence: TGCGCCAGCAGCCAAGAGCGGAGCGACCAGTACTTC.

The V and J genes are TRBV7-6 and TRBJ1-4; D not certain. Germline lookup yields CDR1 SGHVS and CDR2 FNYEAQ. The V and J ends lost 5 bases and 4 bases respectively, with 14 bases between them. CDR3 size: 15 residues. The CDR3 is CASSPTGSYNEKLFF. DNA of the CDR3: TGTGCCAGCAGCCCAACCGGGAGTTATAATGAAAAACTGTTTTTT.

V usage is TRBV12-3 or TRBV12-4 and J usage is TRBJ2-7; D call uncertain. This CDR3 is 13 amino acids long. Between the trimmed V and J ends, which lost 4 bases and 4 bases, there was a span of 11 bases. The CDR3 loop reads CASSWKERYEQYF. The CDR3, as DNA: TGTGCCAGCAGTTGGAAGGAGAGGTACGAGCAGTACTTC.

The CDR3 region is CASSQDWPAEAFF. CDR3 nucleotides: TGTGCCAGCAGCCAAGATTGGCCCGCTGAAGCTTTCTTT. V and J are TRBV3-1 (or the pseudogene TRBV3-2) and TRBJ1-1; no firm D call. CDR1 is LGHDT and CDR2 is YNNKEL in the germline V gene (reference sequence). Trimming took 0 bases from V and 6 from J, leaving 8 bases between them. This CDR3 has 13 amino acids.

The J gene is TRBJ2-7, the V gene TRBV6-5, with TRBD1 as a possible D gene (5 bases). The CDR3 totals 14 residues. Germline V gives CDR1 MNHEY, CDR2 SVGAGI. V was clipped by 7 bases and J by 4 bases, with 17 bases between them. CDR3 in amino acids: CASTNKLRGYEQYF. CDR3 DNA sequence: TGTGCCAGCACCAACAAACTAAGGGGATACGAGCAGTACTTC.

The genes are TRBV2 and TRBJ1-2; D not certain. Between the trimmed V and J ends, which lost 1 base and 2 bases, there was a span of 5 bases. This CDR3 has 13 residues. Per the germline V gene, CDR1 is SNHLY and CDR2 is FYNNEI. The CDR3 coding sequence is TGTGCCAGCAGTGAAGAAAGAAACTATGGCTACACCTTC. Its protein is CASSEERNYGYTF.

The DNA of the CDR3 is TGTGCCAGCAGCTTGCTCGGTGGCAGACAGAGCTCCTATAATTCACCCCTCCACTTT. Translating gives CASSLLGGRQSSYNSPLHF. The chain links TRBV5-4 to TRBJ1-6, with D possibly TRBD1 on 5 matching bases. Trimming took off 1 base at V and 0 bases at J, with 17 bases between the two ends. Germline V lookup: CDR1 SGHNT, CDR2 YYREEE (reference sequence). The CDR3 contains 19 residues.

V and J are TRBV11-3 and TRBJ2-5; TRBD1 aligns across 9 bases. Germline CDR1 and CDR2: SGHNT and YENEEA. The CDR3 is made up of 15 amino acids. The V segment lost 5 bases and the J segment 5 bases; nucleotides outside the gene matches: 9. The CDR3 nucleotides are TGTGCCAGCAGCCGACAGGGGGGCGGCAAGGAGACCCAGTACTTC. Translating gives CASSRQGGGKETQYF.

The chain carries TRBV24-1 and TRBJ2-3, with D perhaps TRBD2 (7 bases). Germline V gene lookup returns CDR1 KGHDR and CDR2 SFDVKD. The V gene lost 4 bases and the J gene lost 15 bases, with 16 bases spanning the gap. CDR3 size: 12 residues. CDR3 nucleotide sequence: TGTGCCACCAGTGAAGGGGGGGACCCTCAATATTTT. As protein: CATSEGGDPQYF.

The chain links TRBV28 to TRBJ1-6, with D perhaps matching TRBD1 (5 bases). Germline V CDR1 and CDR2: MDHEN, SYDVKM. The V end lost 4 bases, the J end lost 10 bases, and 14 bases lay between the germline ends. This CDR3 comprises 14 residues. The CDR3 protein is CASSSGGSGSPLHF. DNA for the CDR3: TGTGCCAGCAGTTCCGGTGGGTCAGGGTCACCCCTCCACTTT.

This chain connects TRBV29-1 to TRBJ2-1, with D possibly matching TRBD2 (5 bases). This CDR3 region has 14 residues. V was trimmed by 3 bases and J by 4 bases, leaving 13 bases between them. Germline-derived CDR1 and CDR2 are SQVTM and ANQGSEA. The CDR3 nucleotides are TGCAGCGTTGACATCCTAACTAGATACAATGAGCAGTTCTTC. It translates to CSVDILTRYNEQFF.

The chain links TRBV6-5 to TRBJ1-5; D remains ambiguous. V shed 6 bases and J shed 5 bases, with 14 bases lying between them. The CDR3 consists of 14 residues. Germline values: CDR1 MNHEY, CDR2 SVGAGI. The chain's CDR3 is CASRRSDRHQPQHF. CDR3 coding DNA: TGTGCCAGCAGGCGCTCAGACCGCCATCAGCCCCAGCATTTT.

CDR3 bases: TGTGCCAGCAGCCCGGAGGGGGGCCCCTCTGGAAACACCATATATTTT. It yields the protein CASSPEGGPSGNTIYF. This chain connects TRBV5-4 to TRBJ1-3; a possible D gene is TRBD1 (6 bases). The V gene lost 4 bases and the J gene lost 0 bases, with 14 bases spanning the gap. The CDR3 covers 16 residues. Germline CDR1 is SGHNT and CDR2 is YYREEE (reference sequence).

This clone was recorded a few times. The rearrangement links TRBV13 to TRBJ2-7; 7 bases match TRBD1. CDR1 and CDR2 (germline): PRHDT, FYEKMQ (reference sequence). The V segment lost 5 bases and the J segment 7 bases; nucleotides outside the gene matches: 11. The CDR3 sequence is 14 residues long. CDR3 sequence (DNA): TGTGCCAGCAGCCCGGGACAGATTTTTGGGGAGCAGTACTTC. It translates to CASSPGQIFGEQYF.

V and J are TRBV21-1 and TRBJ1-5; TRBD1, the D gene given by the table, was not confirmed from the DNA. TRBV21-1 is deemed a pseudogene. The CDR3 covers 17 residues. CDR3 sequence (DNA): TGTGCCAGCAGCAAAGAGGATCGGGACAGGGGAAGTCAGCCCCAGCATTTT. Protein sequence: CASSKEDRDRGSQPQHF.

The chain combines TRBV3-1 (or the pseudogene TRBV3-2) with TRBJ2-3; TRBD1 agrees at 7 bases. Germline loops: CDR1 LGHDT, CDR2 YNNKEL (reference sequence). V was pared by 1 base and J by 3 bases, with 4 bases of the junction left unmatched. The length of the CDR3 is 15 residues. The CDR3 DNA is TGTGCCAGCAGCCAAGTACAGGGGAGAACAGATACGCAGTATTTT. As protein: CASSQVQGRTDTQYF.

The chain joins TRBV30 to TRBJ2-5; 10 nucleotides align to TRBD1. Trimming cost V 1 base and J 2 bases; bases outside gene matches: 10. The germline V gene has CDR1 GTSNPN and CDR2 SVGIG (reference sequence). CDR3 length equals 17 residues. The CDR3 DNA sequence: TGTGCCTGGAGTGGGCGGCGGACAGGGGGGGTTCAAGAGACCCAGTACTTC. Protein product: CAWSGRRTGGVQETQYF.

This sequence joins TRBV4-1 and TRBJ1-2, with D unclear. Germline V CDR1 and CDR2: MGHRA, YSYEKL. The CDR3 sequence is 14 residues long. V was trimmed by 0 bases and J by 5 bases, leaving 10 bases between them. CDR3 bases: TGCGCCAGCAGCCAAGATGCGGCAGATTATGGCTACACCTTC. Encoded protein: CASSQDAADYGYTF.

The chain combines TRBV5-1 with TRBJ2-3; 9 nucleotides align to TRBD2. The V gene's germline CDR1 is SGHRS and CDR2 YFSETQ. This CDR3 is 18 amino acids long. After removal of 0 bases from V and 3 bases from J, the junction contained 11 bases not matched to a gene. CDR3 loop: CASSLGAGGPRRTDTQYF. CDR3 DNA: TGCGCCAGCAGCTTGGGCGCGGGGGGGCCACGTCGGACAGATACGCAGTATTTT.